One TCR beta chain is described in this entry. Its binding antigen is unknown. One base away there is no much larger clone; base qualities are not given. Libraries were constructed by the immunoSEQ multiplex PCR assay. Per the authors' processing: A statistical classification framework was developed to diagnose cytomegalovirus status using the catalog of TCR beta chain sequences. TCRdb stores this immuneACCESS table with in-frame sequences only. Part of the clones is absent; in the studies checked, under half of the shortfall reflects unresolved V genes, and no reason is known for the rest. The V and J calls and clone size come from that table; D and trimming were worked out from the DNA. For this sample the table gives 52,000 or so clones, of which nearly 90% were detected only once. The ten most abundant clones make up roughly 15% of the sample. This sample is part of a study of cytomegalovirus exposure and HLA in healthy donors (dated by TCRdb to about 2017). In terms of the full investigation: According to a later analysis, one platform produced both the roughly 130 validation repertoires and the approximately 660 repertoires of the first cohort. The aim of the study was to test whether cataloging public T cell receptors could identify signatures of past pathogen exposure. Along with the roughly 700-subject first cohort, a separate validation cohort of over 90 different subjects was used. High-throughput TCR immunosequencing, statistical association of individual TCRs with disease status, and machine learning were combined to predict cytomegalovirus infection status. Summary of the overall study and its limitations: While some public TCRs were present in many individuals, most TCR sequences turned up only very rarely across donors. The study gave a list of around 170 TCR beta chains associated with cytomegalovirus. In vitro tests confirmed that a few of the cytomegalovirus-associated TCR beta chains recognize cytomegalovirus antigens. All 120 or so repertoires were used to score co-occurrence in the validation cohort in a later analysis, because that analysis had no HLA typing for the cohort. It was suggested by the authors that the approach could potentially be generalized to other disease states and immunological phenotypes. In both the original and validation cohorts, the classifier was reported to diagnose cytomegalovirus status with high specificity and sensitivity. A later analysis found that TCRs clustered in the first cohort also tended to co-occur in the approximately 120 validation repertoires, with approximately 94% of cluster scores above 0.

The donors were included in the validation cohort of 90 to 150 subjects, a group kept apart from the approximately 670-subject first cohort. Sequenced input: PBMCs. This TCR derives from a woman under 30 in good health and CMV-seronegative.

The CDR3 protein is CASSPEGHYGYTF. The DNA reads as follows: TGTGCCAGCTCACCTGAGGGCCACTATGGCTACACCTTC. This chain is built from TRBV18 and TRBJ1-2; the D segment cannot be called with confidence. Trimming removed 3 bases from V and 3 bases from J, leaving 8 bases between the germline ends. From the cysteine up to the phenylalanine, the CDR3 has a length of 13 residues. The CDR3 DNA has 39 bases and is translated from base 1. The germline V gene encodes CDR1 KGHSH and CDR2 LQKENI.